The sequence of this T cell receptor beta chain was determined in a study of cytomegalovirus exposure and HLA in healthy donors. A word on this clone: Its antigen is still unknown.

Study outcomes and limitations: A later analysis found that most CMV-associated TCR beta chains appeared HLA-restricted.

In the PCR, 60 Vbeta and 13 Jbeta primers were used. This table comes from immunoSEQ multiplex PCR, and its TCRdb copy is limited to in-frame clones, with some not included. The repertoire holds approximately 110,000 clones, 79% seen once, with around 3.1% in the top ten. The sequenced sample consisted of PBMCs. The clonotype originates from a woman between 40 and 55 years old in good health and CMV-seronegative.

The CDR3 coding sequence is TGTGCCAGCCGGCTAGCGGGAGTTGACAATGAGCAGTTCTTC. Amino acids: CASRLAGVDNEQFF. The chain links TRBV7-9 to TRBJ2-1, with 10 nucleotides matching TRBD2. The CDR3 is made up of 14 amino acids. The V gene end was trimmed by 8 bases and the J gene end by 5 bases; junction bases not matched to a gene: 6. Germline CDR1 is SEHNR and CDR2 is FQNEAQ (reference sequence).